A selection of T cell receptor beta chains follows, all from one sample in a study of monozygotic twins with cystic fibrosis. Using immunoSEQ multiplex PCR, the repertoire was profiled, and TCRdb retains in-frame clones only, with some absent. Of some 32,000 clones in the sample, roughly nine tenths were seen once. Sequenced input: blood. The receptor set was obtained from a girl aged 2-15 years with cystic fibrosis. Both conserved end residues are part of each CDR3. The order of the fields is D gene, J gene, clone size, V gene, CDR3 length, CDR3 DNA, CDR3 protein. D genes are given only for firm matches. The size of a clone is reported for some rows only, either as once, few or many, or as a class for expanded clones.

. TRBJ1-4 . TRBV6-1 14 TGTGCCAGCAGTGAATACGCTCTGGGTGAAAAACTGTTTTTT CASSEYALGEKLFF
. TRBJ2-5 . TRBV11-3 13 TGTGCCAGCAGCCAAGGGGCCTGGGAGACCCAGTACTTC CASSQGAWETQYF
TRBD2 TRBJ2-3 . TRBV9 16 TGTGCCAGCAGCGTAGATTCCAGCGGGAGAACAGATACGCAGTATTTT CASSVDSSGRTDTQYF
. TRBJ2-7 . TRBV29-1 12 TGCAGCGTTGTGGGGGCCGAAGGGGAGCAGTACTTC CSVVGAEGEQYF
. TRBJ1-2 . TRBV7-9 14 TGTGCCAGCAGCTTGGTGCCGGACAGCTATGGCTACACCTTC CASSLVPDSYGYTF
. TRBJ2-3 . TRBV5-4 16 TGTGCCAGCAGACCAAACACGAGATCCTACACAGATACGCAGTATTTT CASRPNTRSYTDTQYF
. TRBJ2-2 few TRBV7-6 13 TGTGCCAGCAGCTCGCGAGTAACCGGGGAGCTGTTTTTT CASSSRVTGELFF
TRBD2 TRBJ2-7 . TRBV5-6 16 TGTGCCAGCAGCTTGACGGGCGGGAGGTTGACCTACGAGCAGTACTTC CASSLTGGRLTYEQYF
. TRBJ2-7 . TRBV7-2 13 TGTGCCAGCAGCTCGACAGGCACATACGAGCAGTACTTC CASSSTGTYEQYF
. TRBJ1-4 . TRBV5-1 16 TGCGCCAGCAGCGAACCTTCCGGTCTCACTAATGAAAAACTGTTTTTT CASSEPSGLTNEKLFF
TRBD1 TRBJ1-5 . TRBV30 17 TGTGCCTGGAGTATATCCGGGACAGGGGGCTTGGGTCAGCCCCAGCATTTT CAWSISGTGGLGQPQHF
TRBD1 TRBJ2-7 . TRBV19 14 TGTGCCAGTAGTTGGGGACAGGGCTCCTACGAGCAGTACTTC CASSWGQGSYEQYF
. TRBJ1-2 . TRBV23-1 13 TGCGCCAGCAGTCAATCGATAAAAGGGGGCTACACCTTC CASSQSIKGGYTF
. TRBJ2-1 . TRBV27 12 TGTGCCAGCAGTTTAGGGCCGGGGGAGCAGTTCTTC CASSLGPGEQFF